The clone carrying this T cell receptor beta chain showed up just a few times. CDR1 and CDR2 from the germline V gene are SGHAT and FQNNGV. This CDR3 is built from 15 residues. V lost 1 base, J lost 2 bases, and 3 bases stayed unmatched. The data were taken from a study of blood T cell repertoires in COVID-19. Method: immunoSEQ multiplex PCR; TCRdb's copy keeps in-frame clones and lacks some. This table has approximately 3,000 clones, roughly 80% appearing once. This sequence joins TRBV11-2 and TRBJ2-7; 9 bases fit TRBD1. This clonotype originated in a human donor in a cohort sampled during active COVID-19. Sequencing was performed on peripheral blood. The DNA of the CDR3 is TGTGCCAGCAGCTTAGGGGGACAGGGTACCTACGAGCAGTACTTC. Protein: CASSLGGQGTYEQYF.